One sample yielded the 14 T cell receptor beta chains listed below, sequenced in a study of breast tumors, draining lymph nodes, adjacent tissues. Breast cancer patients provided tissue from their axillary draining lymph nodes. Each CDR3 protein is one row after TCRdb ran MiXCR on the multiplex PCR reads. The data contain 160,000 or so distinct CDR3 sequences, 25% to 40% of them singletons. Sequencing was done on a sample of axillary lymph node tissue. The source of these receptors is a female donor with breast cancer. Some clones in this sample may be carry-over from other donors' samples.

For this clonotype: This may be a read error: a much more frequent sequence differs by one nucleotide. The genes are TRBV27 and TRBJ2-7; D is unclear. This CDR3 has 14 amino acids. Germline V lookup: CDR1 MNHEY, CDR2 SMNVEV (reference sequence). The CDR3 loop reads CASSPSESSYEHYF. The CDR3 coding sequence is TGTGCCAGCAGTCCATCGGAAAGCTCCTACGAGCACTACTTC.

This clonotype was detected ten times or more. This chain uses TRBV20-1 with TRBJ1-5; D gene ambiguous. The CDR3 is 13 residues long. Germline CDR1 reads DFQATT; CDR2 reads SNEGSKA (reference sequence). The V end lost 3 bases, the J end lost 4 bases, and 10 bases lay between the germline ends. CDR3 in amino acids: CSASSGENQPQHF. The CDR3 bases are TGCAGTGCTAGCAGCGGCGAGAATCAGCCCCAGCATTTT.

This clonotype was detected ten times or more. The V call is TRBV9, the J call TRBJ2-1; TRBD1 might be the D (6 bases). The CDR3 runs 13 residues. V lost 5 bases, J lost 5 bases, and 11 bases lay in between. CDR1 is SGDLS, CDR2 YYNGEE, per germline. Here the CDR3 reads CASSQGIDNEQFF. CDR3 nucleotides: TGTGCCAGCAGTCAGGGGATCGACAATGAGCAGTTCTTC.

Of note for this clonotype: Lacking the conserved final phenylalanine or tryptophan, this CDR3 likely reflects a read error. The chain recombines TRBV4-1 with TRBJ2-5, with a possible D match to TRBD1 (6 bases). The CDR3 has 14 amino acids. CDR1 MGHRA and CDR2 YSYEKL come from the germline V gene. Trimming removed 5 bases from V and 1 base from J, with 11 bases in between. For the CDR3, the DNA is TGCGCCAGCAGCTGGGACACCGCCCAAGAGACCCAGTACCTC. Translated: CASSWDTAQETQYL.

In this sample, this clonotype turned up many times. The chain employs TRBV30 and TRBJ1-6; D may be TRBD1 (5 bases). The CDR3 has 13 amino acids. Trimming stripped 1 base from V and 8 bases from J, with 9 bases between. Germline CDR1 is GTSNPN and CDR2 is SVGIG (reference sequence). DNA of the CDR3: TGTGCCTGGAGTGCGGGGGTTTATTCACCCCTCCACTTT. Translating gives CAWSAGVYSPLHF.

Many counts were recorded for this clonotype. The CDR3 nucleotides read TGCAGCATAGCGGGACTAGCAAACTACGAGCAGTACTTC. Amino acid sequence: CSIAGLANYEQYF. The rearrangement uses TRBV29-1 and TRBJ2-7; 9 nucleotides agree with TRBD2. CDR3 size: 13 residues. Germline CDR1 reads SQVTM; CDR2 reads ANQGSEA. V lost 8 bases, J lost 3 bases, and 8 bases stayed unmatched.

Many counts were recorded for this clonotype. The chain carries TRBV12-3 or TRBV12-4 and TRBJ1-4; no definite D call. There are 13 residues in the CDR3. V was cut by 6 bases and J by 7 bases, with 12 bases left in between. The chain's CDR3 is CASSFAAGEKLFF. The CDR3 region has the DNA TGTGCCAGCAGCTTCGCAGCAGGTGAAAAACTGTTTTTT.

On this clonotype: Just one base apart from a much larger clone, this may be a read error. The chain couples TRBV24-1 to TRBJ1-2, with D unclear. This CDR3 contains 15 residues. The germline V gene encodes CDR1 KGHDR and CDR2 SFDVKD. V was cut by 3 bases and J by 1 base, with 11 bases left in between. The CDR3 spells CATSDAGEYNYGYTF. The CDR3 DNA reads as TGTGCCACCAGTGATGCCGGGGAATATAACTATGGCTACACCTTC.

This clonotype was recorded at least ten times. The rearrangement links TRBV20-1 to TRBJ2-7, with TRBD1 matching 9 bases. With 4 bases clipped from V and 4 bases from J, the junction kept 5 bases outside the gene matches. The V gene's germline CDR1 is DFQATT and CDR2 SNEGSKA (reference sequence). This CDR3 region has 13 residues. The CDR3: CSAIQGALYEQYF. In DNA, the CDR3 is TGCAGTGCTATACAGGGGGCATTGTACGAGCAGTACTTC.

Comments on this clonotype: An end of the junction differs from the germline gene, which may be a read error. V gene TRBV7-2 combines with J gene TRBJ2-3; D is undetermined. The better agreement between TRBJ1-5 and the DNA end casts doubt on the J call. CDR1 SGHTA and CDR2 FQGNSA come from the germline V gene. This CDR3 is built from 15 residues. CDR3 amino acids: CANSISGSSADTQHF. In DNA, the CDR3 is TGTGCCAACAGCATTAGCGGGAGCTCGGCAGATACGCAGCATTTT.

This clonotype appeared a few times. Just one base apart from a much larger clone, this may be a read error. The V gene is TRBV7-8, the J gene TRBJ2-7, with 10 bases lining up with TRBD1. The CDR3 covers 15 residues. Looked up from germline, CDR1 is SGHVS and CDR2 is FQNEAQ. The CDR3 DNA follows: TGTGCCAGCAGCCCACGCCGGGACAGGGGCTACGAGCAGCACTTC. Translating it yields CASSPRRDRGYEQHF.

Worth noting for this clonotype: This clone may be a read error of a much larger clone one base away. The J gene is TRBJ1-2, the V gene TRBV6-6; tentative D call: TRBD1 (5 bases). CDR1 and CDR2 (germline): MNHNY, SVGAGI (reference sequence). The CDR3 loop spans 15 amino acids. Trimming left V 5 bases short and J 4 bases short, with 17 bases between. The DNA of the CDR3 is TGTGCCAGCAGTCTTGGGACCTCAGAGGTCTATGGCTACACCTTC. Protein sequence: CASSLGTSEVYGYTF.

This clonotype was counted ten times or more. V usage is TRBV19 and J usage is TRBJ2-6; possible D gene TRBD1, 5 bases. The CDR3 has 14 amino acids. CDR1 is LNHDA, CDR2 SQIVND, per germline (reference sequence). Trimming pared 4 bases from V and 1 base from J, leaving 5 bases between. The CDR3 reads CASSKGSGANVLTF. The CDR3, as DNA: TGTGCCAGTAGTAAGGGGTCTGGGGCCAACGTCCTGACTTTC. Looking up the rest from reference TRBV19 and TRBJ2-6 gives the full variable domain: DGGITQSPKYLFRKEGQNVTLSCEQNLNHDAMYWYRQDPGQGLRLIYYSQIVNDFQKGDIAEGYSVSREKKESFPLTVTSAQKNPTAFYLCASSKGSGANVLTFGAGSRLTVL.

A note on this clonotype: One base away lies a much larger clone, so this may be a sequencing read error. The rearrangement links TRBV9 to TRBJ1-6; D remains unclear. This CDR3 has 15 amino acids. The germline V gene encodes CDR1 SGDLS and CDR2 YYNGEE. The CDR3 DNA sequence: TGTGCCAGCGGCCCCACAGTAACCTATAATTCACCCCCCCACTTT. The encoded protein is CASGPTVTYNSPPHF. The full variable domain, with the rest looked up from reference TRBV9 and TRBJ1-6, is DSGVTQTPKHLITATGQRVTLRCSPRSGDLSVYWYQQSLDQGLQFLIQYYNGEERAKGNILERFSAQQFPDLHSELNLSSLELGDSALYFCASGPTVTYNSPPHFGNGTRLTVT.